This TCR beta chain was observed in a study of vaccination effects on CD4 cells after COVID-19. Study-wide results and caveats: Few convalescent patients and no early post-infection timepoints were included in the study. Clones of infection and vaccine origin contracted markedly late after vaccination.

Notes on this clone: Its antigen is as yet unknown.

TCRdb keeps only in-frame clones here, not all; method: immunoSEQ multiplex PCR. Here the sample spans fewer than 70,000 clones, roughly 80% being singletons. Antigen-specific CD4+ T cells were first expanded with viral peptide pools by the ViraFEST assay and only then sequenced. Scientists isolated CD4+ T cells after a roughly 10-day culture period ended. Prior SARS-CoV-2 infection was absent in the vaccine recipients, as shown by negative nucleocapsid antibodies. Wells of around 2 million PBMC each were grown with around 10 IU/ml IL-2 and approximately 9.5 ug/ml peptides. Half the medium was swapped for IL-2 medium on days 3 and 7. V lost 2 bases and J lost 1, with 8 bases in between. Germline V CDR1 and CDR2: MGHRA, YSYEKL. There are 14 residues in the CDR3.

The source is a human donor who received a COVID-19 vaccine. The chain recombines TRBV4-1 with TRBJ2-5, with D possibly TRBD2 on 6 matching bases. Sequenced material: CD4+ T cells from PBMCs cultured with SARS-CoV-2 spike peptides, taken before COVID-19 vaccination. As DNA, the CDR3 is TGCGCCAGCAGCCAAATGGGACTCCAAGAGACCCAGTACTTC. It is translated as CASSQMGLQETQYF.